This T cell receptor (beta chain) was captured in a study of control samples from healthy donors and cancer patients. Sequencing was performed with immunoSEQ multiplex PCR; in TCRdb, only in-frame clones are kept and a portion is missing. The table shows more than 45,000 clones, with over 85% occurring only once. The V gene's germline CDR1 is SNHLY and CDR2 FYNNEI. The CDR3 spans 16 residues. The junction had 13 bases not matched to a gene; V was cut back by 4 bases and J by 7 bases. The chain uses TRBV2 and TRBJ2-7; 10 bases are a match to TRBD1. The source of this sequence is a woman in her forties or fifties with head and neck cancer. The source material was PBMCs. This chain's CDR3 is CASSGRQGAQSGEQYF. The CDR3 DNA reads TGTGCCAGCAGTGGTCGACAGGGGGCGCAATCCGGGGAGCAGTACTTC.